These 27 T cell receptor beta chains were sequenced from one sample in a study of blood T cell repertoires in COVID-19. Here immunoSEQ multiplex PCR was the method, and the copy in TCRdb shows in-frame clones only, minus some. The sample consists of hundreds of thousands of clones, around nine tenths of them appearing once. What was sequenced was PBMCs or T cells enriched from blood (not recorded which). These receptor sequences come from a woman between 40 and 55 years old who had recovered from COVID-19.

V is TRBV19 and J is TRBJ1-1; unclear D gene. Between the trimmed V and J ends, which lost 7 bases and 3 bases, there was a span of 18 bases. Germline V gene sequence: CDR1 LNHDA, CDR2 SQIVND (reference sequence). CDR3 length: 15 residues. CDR3 DNA: TGTGCCAGTACGGCCGGCAGCGGACCGTACACTGAAGCTTTCTTT. This sequence encodes CASTAGSGPYTEAFF.

In DNA form, the CDR3 reads TGTGCCAGTAGTATTGAGGACAGCAAGCGGCGGGAACTGTTTTTT. Translated, it gives CASSIEDSKRRELFF. The chain is built from TRBV19 and TRBJ1-4; a possible D gene is TRBD1 (6 bases). The CDR3 covers 15 residues. V gave up 3 bases and J gave up 12 bases, with 20 bases separating them. The germline V gene has CDR1 LNHDA and CDR2 SQIVND (reference sequence).

The chain joins TRBV18 to TRBJ2-5, with D uncertain. Trimming removed 3 bases from V and 2 bases from J, with 16 bases in between. This CDR3 region has 16 residues. Germline V gives CDR1 KGHSH, CDR2 LQKENI. As DNA, the CDR3 is TGTGCCAGCTCACCTCTCGCCCGGGTTGATCAAGAGACCCAGTACTTC. Amino acids: CASSPLARVDQETQYF.

This sequence joins TRBV21-1 and TRBJ2-7; TRBD2, the table's D call, was not compared with the DNA. TRBV21-1 is a pseudogene. This CDR3 is 9 amino acids long. The CDR3 loop is CASTGILGF. CDR3 coding DNA: TGTGCCAGCACGGGGATCTTGGGCTTC.

The V and J genes are TRBV28 and TRBJ2-1, with 7 bases matching TRBD2. The length of the CDR3 is 14 residues. V dropped 2 bases and J dropped 5; count of bases not matched to a gene: 3. Germline values: CDR1 MDHEN, CDR2 SYDVKM. This CDR3 is CASSLAGANNEQFF. In DNA, the CDR3 is TGTGCCAGCAGTTTAGCGGGAGCAAACAATGAGCAGTTCTTC.

This chain links TRBV5-4 with TRBJ2-5; tentative D call: TRBD1 (5 bases). Trimming took 4 bases from V and 4 from J, leaving 20 bases between them. The CDR3 runs to 16 residues. Germline V gene sequence: CDR1 SGHNT, CDR2 YYREEE (reference sequence). CDR3 loop: CASSGRQGSRRETQYF. For the CDR3, the DNA is TGTGCCAGCAGCGGGCGGCAGGGTAGTAGGCGAGAGACCCAGTACTTC.

J is TRBJ2-2 and V is TRBV7-9, with D perhaps matching TRBD1 (6 bases). V lost 6 bases, J lost 8 bases, and 19 bases lay in between. Germline CDR1 SEHNR, CDR2 FQNEAQ (reference sequence). The CDR3 covers 15 residues. The CDR3 DNA sequence: TGTGCCAGCAGTATCGACAGGCGATCCGGAGGGGAGCTGTTTTTT. Its protein is CASSIDRRSGGELFF.

V gene TRBV5-4 combines with J gene TRBJ2-1; 10 bases match TRBD2. After removal of 1 base from V and 8 bases from J, the junction contained 6 bases not matched to a gene. CDR1 is SGHNT, CDR2 YYREEE, per germline (reference sequence). The CDR3 consists of 15 residues. The CDR3 DNA reads TGTGCCAGCAGCTTGTCTAGCGGGAGTTGGGATGAGCAGTTCTTC. Its protein is CASSLSSGSWDEQFF.

The sample holds one count of this clone. V usage is TRBV2 and J usage is TRBJ2-7; 7 bases fit TRBD2. CDR3 size: 13 residues. Trimming cost V 8 bases and J 0 bases; bases outside gene matches: 4. The germline V gene encodes CDR1 SNHLY and CDR2 FYNNEI. This CDR3 reads CASLAVGSYEQYF. CDR3 bases: TGTGCCAGCCTAGCGGTCGGCTCCTACGAGCAGTACTTC.

Of note for this clone: This may be a read error: a much more frequent sequence differs by one nucleotide. The rearrangement joins TRBV9 to TRBJ2-7, with 8 bases that match TRBD2. Germline V CDR1 and CDR2: SGDLS, YYNGEE. V was clipped by 3 bases and J by 1 base; unmatched bases: 0. The CDR3 is 13 amino acids. CDR3 loop: CASSAGGSYEQYF. DNA for the CDR3: TGTGCCAGCAGCGCGGGGGGGTCCTACGAGCAGTACTTC.

J is TRBJ1-3 and V is TRBV28, with a possible D match to TRBD1 (5 bases). V gave up 5 bases and J gave up 1 base, with 12 bases separating them. Germline CDR1 MDHEN, CDR2 SYDVKM. The CDR3 consists of 15 residues. CDR3 sequence: CASSPRQLSGNTIYF. The CDR3 bases are TGTGCCAGCAGTCCCCGACAGTTATCTGGAAACACCATATATTTT.

This clone was observed once. The chain is built from TRBV9 and TRBJ2-1, with a weak D call TRBD2 (6 bases). Looked up from germline, CDR1 is SGDLS and CDR2 is YYNGEE. V lost 4 bases to trimming and J lost 8 bases, with 16 bases between them. The CDR3 is made up of 14 amino acids. DNA of the CDR3: TGTGCCAGCAGCATTAGCGGTGGTGGGGATGAGCAGTTCTTC. This encodes CASSISGGGDEQFF.

The chain has TRBV11-3 and TRBJ1-2, with 8 bases matching TRBD1. The V and J ends lost 0 bases and 7 bases, in that order; junction bases with no gene match: 1. The germline V gene encodes CDR1 SGHNT and CDR2 YENEEA. The CDR3 totals 13 residues. The CDR3 region is CASSLDRGLGYTF. For the CDR3, the DNA is TGTGCCAGCAGCTTAGACAGGGGGCTTGGCTACACCTTC.

The genes are TRBV28 and TRBJ2-5, with a possible D match to TRBD2 (5 bases). Germline V CDR1 and CDR2: MDHEN, SYDVKM. Between the trimmed V and J ends, which lost 8 bases and 5 bases, there was a span of 18 bases. The CDR3 has 14 residues. The CDR3 nucleotides read TGTGCCAGCTCCCGAGCTAGCCGCTGGGAGACCCAGTACTTC. Its translation: CASSRASRWETQYF.

J is TRBJ2-5 and V is TRBV19, with D possibly matching TRBD2 (6 bases). The CDR3 consists of 16 residues. The germline V gene has CDR1 LNHDA and CDR2 SQIVND (reference sequence). Trimming took off 3 bases at V and 3 bases at J, with 17 bases between the two ends. The CDR3 DNA sequence: TGTGCCAGTAGTATTTTTCGGGGCGGGACCAAAGAGACCCAGTACTTC. Translation: CASSIFRGGTKETQYF.

This rearrangement joins TRBV28 to TRBJ2-4, with 10 bases that match TRBD1. The CDR3 length is 18 residues. Trimming removed 3 bases from V and 0 bases from J; junction bases left unmatched: 8. CDR1 and CDR2 from the germline V gene are MDHEN and SYDVKM. CDR3: CASSFDRGLVGAKNIQYF. CDR3 bases: TGTGCCAGCAGTTTCGACAGGGGGCTGGTGGGAGCCAAAAACATTCAGTACTTC.

V is TRBV7-6 and J is TRBJ2-7; TRBD2 matches 7 bases. Germline CDR1 SGHVS, CDR2 FNYEAQ. The CDR3 consists of 15 residues. With 1 base clipped from V and 2 bases from J, the junction kept 5 bases outside the gene matches. As DNA, the CDR3 is TGTGCCAGCAGCTTAGGGAGCGGGGCCCCCTACGAGCAGTACTTC. It yields the protein CASSLGSGAPYEQYF.

The rearrangement uses TRBV7-3 and TRBJ2-2; D is perhaps TRBD2 (6 bases). Trimming stripped 3 bases from V and 5 bases from J, with 10 bases between. Germline CDR1 and CDR2: SGHTA and FQGTGA. This CDR3 is built from 14 residues. CDR3 amino acids: CASSLGLATGELFF. The CDR3, as DNA: TGTGCCAGCAGCTTGGGGCTAGCGACCGGGGAGCTGTTTTTT. Combining the CDR3 with reference TRBV7-3 and TRBJ2-2 gives the whole variable domain GAGVSQTPSNKVTEKGKYVELRCDPISGHTALYWYRQSLGQGPEFLIYFQGTGAADDSGLPNDRFFAVRPEGSVSTLKIQRTERGDSAVYLCASSLGLATGELFFGEGSRLTVL.

The rearrangement links TRBV12-3 or TRBV12-4 to TRBJ2-5; TRBD2 matches 10 bases. After removal of 8 bases from V and 4 bases from J, the junction contained 4 bases not matched to a gene. CDR3 length equals 13 residues. CDR3 in amino acids: CASGLAGAETQYF. The CDR3 nucleotides are TGTGCCAGCGGGCTAGCGGGAGCAGAGACCCAGTACTTC.

The gene calls are TRBV5-1 and TRBJ1-4; TRBD1 is a possible D gene (6 bases). Germline V gives CDR1 SGHRS, CDR2 YFSETQ. The V gene lost 2 bases and the J gene lost 5 bases, with 13 bases spanning the gap. The CDR3 is 15 amino acids. The chain's CDR3 is CASSFLAGENEKLFF. CDR3 DNA sequence: TGCGCCAGCAGCTTCTTGGCAGGGGAAAATGAAAAACTGTTTTTT.

With regard to this clone: The same CDR3 also results from other DNA sequences found in this sample. The V and J genes are TRBV7-2 and TRBJ2-7; tentative D call: TRBD2 (6 bases). V was shortened by 1 base and J by 0 bases, with 7 bases between the two germline ends. In germline, CDR1 is SGHTA, CDR2 FQGNSA. The CDR3 is 14 amino acids. The CDR3 DNA sequence: TGTGCCAGCAGCTTAGAGGGACTCTCCTACGAGCAGTACTTC. Its translation: CASSLEGLSYEQYF.

This chain uses TRBV18 with TRBJ1-2, with TRBD1 matching over 9 bases. The CDR3 length is 15 residues. Germline lookup yields CDR1 KGHSH and CDR2 LQKENI. V was pared by 2 bases and J by 3 bases, with 4 bases of the junction left unmatched. The CDR3 loop is CASSPGRTGDYGYTF. CDR3 bases: TGTGCCAGCTCACCAGGAAGGACAGGGGACTATGGCTACACCTTC. The full variable domain, completed using reference TRBV18 and TRBJ1-2, is NAGVMQNPRHLVRRRGQEARLRCSPMKGHSHVYWYRQLPEEGLKFMVYLQKENIIDESGMPKERFSAEFPKEGPSILRIQQVVRGDSAAYFCASSPGRTGDYGYTFGSGTRLTVV.

CDR3 sequence: CASSTRTGGRYTEAFF. For the CDR3, the DNA is TGCGCCAGCAGCACCAGGACAGGGGGCAGGTACACTGAAGCTTTCTTT. The chain is built from TRBV5-1 and TRBJ1-1, with 11 bases lining up with TRBD1. This CDR3 comprises 16 residues. Trimming at V came to 4 bases and at J to 3 bases, leaving 8 bases not matched to a gene. Germline CDR1 SGHRS, CDR2 YFSETQ. The whole variable domain, remainder taken from reference TRBV5-1 and TRBJ1-1, is KAGVTQTPRYLIKTRGQQVTLSCSPISGHRSVSWYQQTPGQGLQFLFEYFSETQRNKGNFPGRFSGRQFSNSRSEMNVSTLELGDSALYLCASSTRTGGRYTEAFFGQGTRLTVV.

V gene TRBV18 combines with J gene TRBJ1-6; D is uncertain. In germline, CDR1 is KGHSH, CDR2 LQKENI. Trimming pared 2 bases from V and 0 bases from J, leaving 5 bases between. The CDR3 is 15 residues long. CDR3 sequence (DNA): TGTGCCAGCTCACCAGGGAGCTCCTATAATTCACCCCTCCACTTT. Its protein product is CASSPGSSYNSPLHF.

The chain joins TRBV3-1 (or the pseudogene TRBV3-2) to TRBJ1-6, with D hard to call. CDR3 size: 15 residues. V gave up 2 bases and J gave up 7 bases, with 12 bases separating them. CDR1 LGHDT and CDR2 YNNKEL come from the germline V gene (reference sequence). The CDR3 DNA reads TGTGCCAGCAGCCAAAGCCTCGGGGTAAATTCACCCCTCCACTTT. It encodes CASSQSLGVNSPLHF.

The chain combines TRBV7-9 with TRBJ2-2; 8 bases line up with TRBD1. CDR3 length: 15 amino acids. CDR1 and CDR2 (germline): SEHNR, FQNEAQ (reference sequence). Trimming at V came to 4 bases and at J to 5 bases, leaving 6 bases not matched to a gene. CDR3 nucleotides: TGTGCCAGCAGCTCAACAGGGGGGCGGACCGGGGAGCTGTTTTTT. Its protein product is CASSSTGGRTGELFF.

The chain is built from TRBV24-1 and TRBJ2-1, with 7 bases identical to TRBD1. The V segment lost 6 bases and the J segment 6 bases; nucleotides outside the gene matches: 7. The germline CDR1 and CDR2 sequences are KGHDR and SFDVKD. CDR3 length: 14 residues. CDR3 loop: CATSSQGETNEQFF. CDR3 bases: TGTGCCACCAGTAGCCAGGGGGAGACCAATGAGCAGTTCTTC.